This entry concerns a single TCR beta chain. On the day of bone marrow donation, the related graft donor provided peripheral blood. Assay: immunoSEQ multiplex PCR; the TCRdb copy retains only in-frame clones and omits some. The top ten hold about 9.1% of the sample, which has over 15,000 clones, roughly 80% seen once. The sample originates from a study of T cells after posttransplantation cyclophosphamide. The sample consisted of memory CD4+ T cells sorted from blood. This clonotype was obtained from a man aged 30 to 45 in good health and a related stem cell transplant donor.

In DNA, the CDR3 is TGTGCCAGCAGCTTGACTAGCGGGTGGAGAGATACGCAGTATTTT. Amino acids: CASSLTSGWRDTQYF. This chain connects TRBV7-2 to TRBJ2-3, with 10 bases that match TRBD2. The CDR3 length is 15 residues. V shed 3 bases and J 5 bases; nucleotides not matched to a gene: 5. Germline assignment: CDR1 SGHTA and CDR2 FQGNSA.